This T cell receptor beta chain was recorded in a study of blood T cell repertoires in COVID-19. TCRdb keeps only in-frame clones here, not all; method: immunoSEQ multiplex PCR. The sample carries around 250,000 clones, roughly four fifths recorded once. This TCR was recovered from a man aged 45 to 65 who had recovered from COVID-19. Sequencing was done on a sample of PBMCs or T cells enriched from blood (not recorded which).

CDR3 bases: TGTGCCAGCTCAGGGGCAGGGGCCTACAATGAGCAGTTCTTC. The encoded protein is CASSGAGAYNEQFF. The chain couples TRBV18 to TRBJ2-1; perhaps TRBD1 as D (6 bases). Trimming shortened V by 5 bases and J by 2 bases, and 10 bases separated the two germline ends. Looked up from germline, CDR1 is KGHSH and CDR2 is LQKENI. The CDR3 spans 14 residues. Full variable domain (outside the CDR3, taken from reference TRBV18 and TRBJ2-1): NAGVMQNPRHLVRRRGQEARLRCSPMKGHSHVYWYRQLPEEGLKFMVYLQKENIIDESGMPKERFSAEFPKEGPSILRIQQVVRGDSAAYFCASSGAGAYNEQFFGPGTRLTVL.